This T cell receptor (beta chain) was recovered during a study of blood T cell repertoires in COVID-19. Study at large: The samples span acute and convalescent COVID-19 from the United States, Italy and Spain. In each case, the material was cDNA or gDNA derived from T cells, B-cell-depleted T cells, or PBMCs.

Patients in Seattle were enrolled during active infection, then followed longitudinally. The CDR3 totals 13 residues. V lost 3 bases and J lost 15, with 17 bases in between. Germline-derived CDR1 and CDR2 are MGHDK and SYGVNS. In the authors' methods: Amplification from reference gene primers served as the basis for estimated nucleated cell counts. The data were produced by immunoSEQ multiplex PCR, yet TCRdb's version contains in-frame clones alone and is incomplete. For V, J and clone size, that table is used; D and trimming come from the DNA. The sample consists of around 370,000 clones, approximately 87% of them appearing once.

Input material: peripheral blood. The chain is built from TRBV25-1 and TRBJ1-4, with D uncertain. This receptor was obtained from a woman between 50 and 59 years old with COVID-19, enrolled during active disease. This CDR3 reads CASSDSVPGRMFF. In nucleotides, the CDR3 is TGTGCCAGCAGTGACTCAGTCCCAGGCAGGATGTTTTTT.